This entry lists 30 T cell receptor beta chains sequenced from one sample in a study of follicular helper T cells after annual influenza vaccination. Time point of the sample: 2015-2016 season, 7 days after influenza vaccination. The table came from immunoSEQ multiplex PCR; TCRdb's copy has only in-frame clones and leaves some out. The table shows about 10,000 clones, with around four fifths occurring only once. Sequences were derived from CXCR5- memory CD4+ T cells sorted from blood, sampled 7 days after influenza vaccination. These TCRs come from an adult who received the influenza vaccine.

V is TRBV11-2 and J is TRBJ2-3; D is undetermined. The germline CDR1 and CDR2 sequences are SGHAT and FQNNGV. The length of the CDR3 is 12 residues. V was clipped by 5 bases and J by 7 bases, with 10 bases between them. The DNA for the CDR3 is TGTGCCAGCAGCGATGAACTGAATACGCAGTATTTT. As protein: CASSDELNTQYF.

The gene calls are TRBV6-6 and TRBJ1-1, with D possibly being TRBD1 (5 bases). This CDR3 contains 13 residues. V was pared by 5 bases and J by 8 bases, with 15 bases between. Germline CDR1 is MNHNY and CDR2 is SVGAGI (reference sequence). The CDR3 protein is CASSADGGREAFF. Here the CDR3 DNA reads TGTGCCAGCAGTGCGGACGGGGGACGCGAAGCTTTCTTT.

The sample holds a few counts of this clone. At one end the junction does not follow the germline gene, possibly because of a read error. The J gene is TRBJ1-2, the V gene TRBV2, with 7 bases matching TRBD1. The CDR3 has 17 residues. Germline lookup yields CDR1 SNHLY and CDR2 FYNNEI. The CDR3 loop reads CASTEGGHRGSDYGYTF. The CDR3 coding sequence is TGTGCCAGCACTGAAGGCGGCCACAGGGGATCCGACTATGGCTACACCTTC.

This rearrangement joins TRBV4-1 to TRBJ2-3; 7 bases agree with TRBD2. Germline loops: CDR1 MGHRA, CDR2 YSYEKL. J lost 3 bases, V lost 8 bases, and 5 bases had no gene match. The CDR3 runs to 13 residues. As DNA, the CDR3 is TGCGCCAGCGGGAGGGTGATAACAGATACGCAGTATTTT. Its protein is CASGRVITDTQYF.

The chain joins TRBV6-1 to TRBJ1-2; D is unresolved. The CDR3 runs 13 residues. The V gene's germline CDR1 is MNHNS and CDR2 SASEGT. V was pared by 5 bases and J by 3 bases, with 10 bases between. CDR3 DNA sequence: TGTGCCAGCAGTAAATCGACCGACTATGGCTACACCTTC. This gives the protein CASSKSTDYGYTF.

A note on this clone: The CDR3 carries no conserved terminal phenylalanine or tryptophan, so it likely arises from a read error. The rearrangement links TRBV9 to TRBJ1-1; the D is unclear. V gave up 0 bases and J gave up 0 bases, with 12 bases separating them. The CDR3 runs 16 residues. The V gene's germline CDR1 is SGDLS and CDR2 YYNGEE. The chain's CDR3 is CASSVAGSRVNTEAFL. Here the CDR3 DNA reads TGTGCCAGCAGCGTAGCAGGTAGTAGGGTGAACACTGAAGCTTTCCTT.

This clone came up a few times. The V and J genes are TRBV5-1 and TRBJ1-2; possible D gene TRBD1, 5 bases. Germline V gene data show CDR1 as SGHRS and CDR2 as YFSETQ. The CDR3 is 15 amino acids. Trimming pared 4 bases from V and 5 bases from J, leaving 18 bases between. CDR3 in amino acids: CASSPTGQGGYGYTF. DNA of the CDR3: TGCGCCAGCAGCCCCACCGGCCAGGGAGGATATGGCTACACCTTC.

The table lists this clone with a count of one. The V gene is TRBV11-1, the J gene TRBJ1-1; D is ambiguous. The germline V gene encodes CDR1 SGHAT and CDR2 FQDESV (reference sequence). The CDR3 extends over 13 amino acids. V lost 5 bases and J 0 bases, leaving 7 bases between the germline ends. CDR3 residues: CASSTSMNTEAFF. CDR3 in DNA: TGTGCCAGCAGCACCTCCATGAACACTGAAGCTTTCTTT. The variable domain in full, with the rest retrieved from reference TRBV11-1 and TRBJ1-1, is EAEVAQSPRYKITEKSQAVAFWCDPISGHATLYWYRQILGQGPELLVQFQDESVVDDSQLPKDRFSAERLKGVDSTLKIQPAELGDSAMYLCASSTSMNTEAFFGQGTRLTVV.

The chain couples TRBV10-3 to TRBJ2-7, with a tentative D call TRBD1 (6 bases). Germline loops: CDR1 ENHRY, CDR2 SYGVKD. The V end lost 0 bases, the J end lost 3 bases, and 9 bases lay between the germline ends. The CDR3 consists of 14 residues. CDR3 in amino acids: CAISESKQGYEQYF. The CDR3 nucleotides are TGTGCCATCAGTGAGTCAAAACAGGGCTACGAGCAGTACTTC.

This chain uses TRBV7-2 with TRBJ2-4; possible D gene TRBD1, 5 bases. Germline V gene data show CDR1 as SGHTA and CDR2 as FQGNSA. Trimming shortened V by 5 bases and J by 1 base, and 15 bases separated the two germline ends. CDR3 length: 16 amino acids. This CDR3 is CASSHSGSRAKNIQYF. Here the CDR3 DNA reads TGTGCCAGCAGCCACTCAGGGTCTCGGGCCAAAAACATTCAGTACTTC.

The chain has TRBV30 and TRBJ2-7; 7 nucleotides align to TRBD2. The CDR3 is 14 residues long. The ends lost 3 bases at V and 6 bases at J; junction bases unmatched: 11. From germline, CDR1 is GTSNPN and CDR2 SVGIG (reference sequence). CDR3 sequence (DNA): TGTGCCTGGAGCCTGGGGGGGACTCAAGGCGAGCAGTACTTC. Its translation: CAWSLGGTQGEQYF.

The chain links TRBV7-2 to TRBJ1-4; D not resolved. Trimming took off 2 bases at V and 4 bases at J, with 8 bases between the two ends. The CDR3 runs to 14 residues. Germline-derived CDR1 and CDR2 are SGHTA and FQGNSA. CDR3: CASSLFGGNEKLFF. The DNA of the CDR3 is TGTGCCAGCAGCTTATTCGGCGGTAATGAAAAACTGTTTTTT.

This chain uses TRBV9 with TRBJ1-1, with D perhaps TRBD1 (5 bases). The CDR3 length is 14 residues. CDR1 and CDR2 (germline): SGDLS, YYNGEE. Trimming cost V 3 bases and J 0 bases, with 9 bases left between them. CDR3 residues: CASSAGLLNTEAFF. The CDR3 nucleotides read TGTGCCAGCAGCGCGGGACTGTTGAACACTGAAGCTTTCTTT.

This clone showed up just once. The J gene is TRBJ2-3, the V gene TRBV5-1; 7 bases are a match to TRBD1. The CDR3 runs 13 residues. The J segment lost 1 base and the V segment lost 7 bases, leaving 3 bases of the junction unmatched. Germline values: CDR1 SGHRS, CDR2 YFSETQ. The CDR3 region has the DNA TGCGCCAGCGGACAGGAGGGCACAGATACGCAGTATTTT. Translated, it gives CASGQEGTDTQYF. The full variable domain, its missing parts supplied by reference TRBV5-1 and TRBJ2-3, is KAGVTQTPRYLIKTRGQQVTLSCSPISGHRSVSWYQQTPGQGLQFLFEYFSETQRNKGNFPGRFSGRQFSNSRSEMNVSTLELGDSALYLCASGQEGTDTQYFGPGTRLTVL.

The chain has TRBV5-5 and TRBJ1-1; no clear D. Trimming removed 1 base at V and 3 bases at J, with 7 bases between. Germline V gene lookup returns CDR1 SGHKS and CDR2 YYEKEE (reference sequence). The CDR3 is made up of 13 amino acids. The CDR3 coding sequence is TGTGCCAGCAGCTTGTTAGGAGACACTGAAGCTTTCTTT. Translated: CASSLLGDTEAFF.

The chain combines TRBV5-1 with TRBJ2-7; tentatively, D is TRBD1 or TRBD2 (5 bases each). The germline V and J ends were trimmed by 0 bases and 3 bases, with 13 bases remaining between them. CDR3 length: 15 residues. The germline CDR1 and CDR2 sequences are SGHRS and YFSETQ. The CDR3 here is CASSLGPGTFYEQYF. CDR3 nucleotides: TGCGCCAGCAGCTTGGGGCCCGGGACCTTCTACGAGCAGTACTTC.

This chain joins TRBV4-1 and TRBJ1-4; 7 bases map to TRBD1. V lost 4 bases and J lost 0; bases outside the gene matches: 2. This CDR3 region has 15 residues. Germline V gene sequence: CDR1 MGHRA, CDR2 YSYEKL. CDR3 loop: CASSPGQATNEKLFF. The CDR3 DNA follows: TGCGCCAGCAGCCCCGGACAGGCAACTAATGAAAAACTGTTTTTT.

In nucleotides, the CDR3 is TGTGCCAGCTCACCCGAGGCAGGGAGTTCAGATACGCAGTATTTT. Protein: CASSPEAGSSDTQYF. The chain recombines TRBV18 with TRBJ2-3; D assignment may be TRBD1 or TRBD2 (5 bases each). The CDR3 is 15 residues long. The V end was cut by 3 bases, the J end by 4 bases, with 14 bases between. Germline assignment: CDR1 KGHSH and CDR2 LQKENI.

This clone was observed once. The rearrangement uses TRBV5-1 and TRBJ1-2; 8 bases match TRBD1. V shed 0 bases, J shed 7 bases, and the junction held 2 bases outside the gene matches. This CDR3 has 13 amino acids. Germline loops: CDR1 SGHRS, CDR2 YFSETQ. This CDR3 is CASSLGQGIGYTF. The CDR3 region has the DNA TGCGCCAGCAGCTTGGGACAGGGGATTGGCTACACCTTC.

CDR3 residues: CSSDRHYF. CDR3 in DNA: TGCAGTTCTGACAGGCACTACTTC. The genes are TRBV20-1 and TRBJ2-7; maybe TRBD1 (6 bases). The CDR3 contains 8 residues. The germline V and J ends were trimmed by 8 bases and 13 bases, with 12 bases remaining between them. Germline assignment: CDR1 DFQATT and CDR2 SNEGSKA (reference sequence).

The chain carries TRBV18 and TRBJ1-5; no firm D call. Germline V gene data show CDR1 as KGHSH and CDR2 as LQKENI. Trimming left V 5 bases short and J 3 bases short, with 14 bases between. The CDR3 runs 15 residues. The CDR3 sequence is CASSSNTLSNQPQHF. The CDR3 DNA reads TGTGCCAGCTCATCGAATACTCTATCCAATCAGCCCCAGCATTTT.

The rearrangement uses TRBV2 and TRBJ2-1; D might be TRBD2 (6 bases). This CDR3 has 16 amino acids. Germline-derived CDR1 and CDR2 are SNHLY and FYNNEI. The germline V and J ends were trimmed by 8 bases and 2 bases, with 19 bases remaining between them. The CDR3 DNA is TGTGCCAGCGATCTCGGTTCGGGGGTAACCTACAATGAGCAGTTCTTC. Its protein product is CASDLGSGVTYNEQFF.

This clone was detected only a few times. The chain recombines TRBV15 with TRBJ2-2, with a tentative D call TRBD2 (6 bases). V was cut by 1 base and J by 1 base, with 10 bases left in between. Germline V gene sequence: CDR1 LNHNV, CDR2 YYDKDF (reference sequence). The CDR3 spans 16 residues. DNA of the CDR3: TGTGCCACCAGCAGAGCATGGGGGGTGAACACCGGGGAGCTGTTTTTT. Protein: CATSRAWGVNTGELFF.

The CDR3 spells CASSPRGSGELFF. The CDR3 DNA follows: TGTGCCAGCAGTCCCAGGGGTTCCGGGGAGCTGTTTTTT. The chain joins TRBV19 to TRBJ2-2; possible D gene TRBD1, 6 bases. CDR1 and CDR2 (germline): LNHDA, SQIVND (reference sequence). With 9 bases removed from V and 6 bases from J, the gap between germline ends came to 14 bases. The CDR3 has 13 residues.

This chain uses TRBV5-4 with TRBJ2-1, with 10 bases matching TRBD2. The CDR3 length is 18 residues. The germline gives CDR1 SGHNT, CDR2 YYREEE (reference sequence). J was trimmed by 1 base and V by 0 bases; bases with no gene match: 7. CDR3 loop: CASSLEAGGHRSYNEQFF. The CDR3 coding sequence is TGTGCCAGCAGCTTGGAAGCGGGGGGGCATCGGTCCTACAATGAGCAGTTCTTC.

The CDR3 is CAWSVFRGSTDTQYF. In DNA, the CDR3 is TGTGCCTGGAGTGTTTTTAGGGGTAGCACAGATACGCAGTATTTT. This sequence joins TRBV30 and TRBJ2-3; D is perhaps TRBD1 (5 bases). The length of the CDR3 is 15 residues. V shed 0 bases and J shed 0 bases, with 10 bases lying between them. Germline CDR1 and CDR2: GTSNPN and SVGIG (reference sequence).

This clone was seen a handful of times. This chain connects TRBV6-5 to TRBJ1-4; D possibly corresponds to TRBD1 (5 bases). Trimming took off 4 bases at V and 5 bases at J, with 14 bases between the two ends. The CDR3 runs 15 residues. CDR1 is MNHEY, CDR2 SVGAGI, per germline. CDR3 sequence: CASSSTQGANEKLFF. The CDR3 nucleotides are TGTGCCAGCAGTTCTACCCAGGGTGCCAATGAAAAACTGTTTTTT.

V is TRBV28 and J is TRBJ1-6, with a tentative D call TRBD1 (6 bases). V lost 1 base to trimming and J lost 8 bases, with 18 bases between them. Germline CDR1 reads MDHEN; CDR2 reads SYDVKM. The CDR3 runs 17 residues. The CDR3 bases are TGTGCCAGCAGTTTATCTCGGGGGACAATACGTGATTCACCCCTCCACTTT. This encodes CASSLSRGTIRDSPLHF.

The V call is TRBV7-4, the J call TRBJ2-5; D is undetermined. Deletions cut 1 base from V and 5 bases from J, with 8 bases between. This CDR3 is built from 13 residues. The germline V gene has CDR1 SGHVT and CDR2 SQSDAQ. This chain's CDR3 is CASSLVIWETQYF. DNA of the CDR3: TGTGCCAGCAGCTTAGTTATATGGGAGACCCAGTACTTC.

The chain carries TRBV28 and TRBJ1-2, with a possible D match to TRBD1 (5 bases). CDR1 is MDHEN and CDR2 is SYDVKM in the germline V gene. V lost 6 bases and J 5 bases, leaving 22 bases between the germline ends. The CDR3 extends over 16 amino acids. CDR3 in amino acids: CASSVRGTRLGYGYTF. In nucleotides, the CDR3 is TGTGCCAGCAGCGTGAGGGGTACCCGCCTTGGTTATGGCTACACCTTC.